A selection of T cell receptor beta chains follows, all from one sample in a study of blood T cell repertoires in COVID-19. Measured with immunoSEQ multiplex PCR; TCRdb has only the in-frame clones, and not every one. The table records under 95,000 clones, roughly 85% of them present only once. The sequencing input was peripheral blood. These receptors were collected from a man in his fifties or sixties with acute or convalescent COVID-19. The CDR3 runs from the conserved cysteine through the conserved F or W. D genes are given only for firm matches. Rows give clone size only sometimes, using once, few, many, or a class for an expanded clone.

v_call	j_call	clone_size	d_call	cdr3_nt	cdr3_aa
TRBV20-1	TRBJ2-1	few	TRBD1	TGCTCCGGGACAGGGGGCAATGAGCAGTTCTTC	CSGTGGNEQFF
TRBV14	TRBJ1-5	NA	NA	TGTGCCAGCAGCTACGGGGGTCAGCCCCAGCATTTT	CASSYGGQPQHF
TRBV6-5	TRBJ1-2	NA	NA	TGTGCCAGCAGTTACACCGGGGGTGGGGATGGCTACACCTTC	CASSYTGGGDGYTF
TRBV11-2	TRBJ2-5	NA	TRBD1	TGTGCCAGCAGCCCCCGGGCCGGGACAGAAGGGACCCAGTACTTC	CASSPRAGTEGTQYF
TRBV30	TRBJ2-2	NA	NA	TGTGCCTGGAGTGGACATAACACCGGGGAGCTGTTTTTT	CAWSGHNTGELFF
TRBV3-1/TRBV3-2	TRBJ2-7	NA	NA	TGTGCCAGCAGCCAAGAAGACACTGGGTACGAGCAGTACTTC	CASSQEDTGYEQYF
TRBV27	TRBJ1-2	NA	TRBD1	TGTGCCAGCAGTTCTACACCGGGACAGGCTAACTATGGCTACACCTTC	CASSSTPGQANYGYTF
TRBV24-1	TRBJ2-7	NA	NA	TGTGCCACCGCACAAAGGCAGGTTCCCCTCTACGAGCAGTACTTC	CATAQRQVPLYEQYF
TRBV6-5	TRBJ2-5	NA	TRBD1	TGTGCCAGCAGTTACGAGGGGGCAAGGGGGACCCAGTACTTC	CASSYEGARGTQYF
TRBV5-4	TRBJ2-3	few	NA	TGTGCCAGCAACCTAGGAAGCGCTTCTAGCACAGATACGCAGTATTTT	CASNLGSASSTDTQYF
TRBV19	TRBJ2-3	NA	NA	TGTGCCAGTAGTAGGGCCACAGATACGCAGTATTTT	CASSRATDTQYF
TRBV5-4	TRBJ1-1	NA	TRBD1	TGTGCCAGCAGCGGGACAGGGGGCCTCACTGAAGCTTTCTTT	CASSGTGGLTEAFF
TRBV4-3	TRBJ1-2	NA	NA	TGCGCCAGCAGCGCAGGAGGTAACTATGGCTACACCTTC	CASSAGGNYGYTF
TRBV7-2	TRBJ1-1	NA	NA	TGTGCCAGCAGAACAACAGGATCAGGGGCTGAAGCTTTCTTT	CASRTTGSGAEAFF
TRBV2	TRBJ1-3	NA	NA	TGTGCCAGCAGTGTTAGAAACACCATATATTTT	CASSVRNTIYF
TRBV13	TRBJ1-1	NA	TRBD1	TGTGCCAGCACCGTACCCCCGGGACAGGGTTCTCCTGAAGCTTTCTTT	CASTVPPGQGSPEAFF
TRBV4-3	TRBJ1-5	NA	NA	TGCGCCAGCAGCCAAGTCCGGAGGGGTGGGTGCAATCAGCCCCAGCATTTT	CASSQVRRGGCNQPQHF
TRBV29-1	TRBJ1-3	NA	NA	TGCAGCGCCGTCGCGGGGAACGGAAACACCATATATTTT	CSAVAGNGNTIYF
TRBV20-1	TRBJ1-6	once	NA	TGCAGTGCTAGTGACAGCGCTACTTATAATTCACCCCTCCACTTT	CSASDSATYNSPLHF
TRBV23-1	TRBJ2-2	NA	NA	TGCGCCAGCAGTCAATCGTTGGGCAGGCAGAACACCGGGGAGCTGTTTTTT	CASSQSLGRQNTGELFF
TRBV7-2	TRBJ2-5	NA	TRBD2	TGTGCCAGCAGCTCCGGGGGGGCGGAAGAGACCCAGTACTTC	CASSSGGAEETQYF
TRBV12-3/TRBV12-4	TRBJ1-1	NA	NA	TGTGCCAGCAGTTTAGGATTTGCGGGGTGGGCTTTCTTT	CASSLGFAGWAFF
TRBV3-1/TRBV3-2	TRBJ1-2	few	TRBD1	TGTGCCAGCAGCCACAGGACAGGGCCTTACTATGGCTACACCTTC	CASSHRTGPYYGYTF
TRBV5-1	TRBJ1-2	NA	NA	TGCGCCAGCAGCCAGGAAGAGGGTGGCTACACCTTC	CASSQEEGGYTF
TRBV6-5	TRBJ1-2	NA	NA	TGTGCCAGCAGAGATGGCCGGGGGGCTGGCTACACCTTC	CASRDGRGAGYTF
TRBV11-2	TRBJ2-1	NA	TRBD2	TGTGCCAGCAGCCTCAGGTCCAGCGGGGGGGCCCGGAATGAGCAGTTCTTC	CASSLRSSGGARNEQFF
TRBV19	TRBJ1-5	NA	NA	TGTGCCAGTAGTGAGGTCCCTAATCAGCCCCAGCATTTT	CASSEVPNQPQHF
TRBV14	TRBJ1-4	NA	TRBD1	TGTGCCAGCAGCCCCGACAGGGCCCATCCATTAGGAGAAAAACTGTTTTTT	CASSPDRAHPLGEKLFF